This T cell receptor (beta chain) emerged from a study of blood T cell repertoires in COVID-19. Study in general: COVID-19 samples from acute and convalescent phases originated in the United States, Italy and Spain. The cDNA or gDNA used as material had been derived from T cells, B-cell-depleted T cells, or PBMCs.

This CDR3 spans 18 amino acids. Germline CDR1 reads LGHNA; CDR2 reads YSLEER. The trim removed 0 bases at V and 2 bases at J, leaving 7 bases unmatched. In the study's own analysis: Amplification of reference gene primers provided the estimated nucleated cell counts. TCRdb keeps only in-frame clones here, not all; method: immunoSEQ multiplex PCR. Clonal size and the V and J genes are those of that table, whereas D and trimming came from the DNA. The repertoire holds fewer than 200,000 clones, with approximately 84% as singletons. Specimen: peripheral blood. V is TRBV4-3 and J is TRBJ2-3; 11 bases match TRBD2. This receptor was obtained from a man aged 35-49 years who had recovered from COVID-19. The CDR3 nucleotides are TGCGCCAGCAGCCAAGAACCCACTAGCGGGGGTTACACAGATACGCAGTATTTT. Its protein is CASSQEPTSGGYTDTQYF.